Shown below are 5 T cell receptor beta chains from a single sample sequenced in a study of patients and donors after allogeneic stem cell transplantation. Using its own MiXCR run on the RT-PCR reads, TCRdb lists one record per CDR3 protein. The repertoire holds approximately 140,000 distinct CDR3 sequences, over 30% seen once, with about 50% in the top ten. The source material was blood, either unsorted or a sorted T cell fraction (not recorded which). The source of these receptors is a human donor who was either an allogeneic HSCT recipient or a stem cell or donor lymphocyte infusion donor (not recorded which). It is not recorded whose cells these are; they may come from a transplant donor.

This clonotype was counted between two and nine times. V and J are TRBV5-1 and TRBJ1-3; D is ambiguous. V lost 4 bases to trimming and J lost 4 bases, with 15 bases between them. Germline CDR1 and CDR2: SGHRS and YFSETQ. The CDR3 runs 15 residues. This chain's CDR3 is CASSAEARVGNTIYF. The DNA for the CDR3 is TGCGCCAGCAGCGCGGAAGCACGGGTCGGAAACACCATATATTTT.

This clonotype showed up just a few times. V and J are TRBV28 and TRBJ1-5; D is uncertain. The germline gives CDR1 MDHEN, CDR2 SYDVKM. Deletions cut 3 bases from V and 2 bases from J, with 14 bases between. The CDR3 sequence is 16 residues long. This CDR3 is CASSFPHNRGNQPQHF. CDR3 coding DNA: TGTGCCAGCAGTTTTCCCCACAACCGGGGCAATCAGCCCCAGCATTTT.

The chain uses TRBV7-9 and TRBJ2-7; 8 positions agree with TRBD2. The CDR3 loop spans 14 amino acids. With V trimmed by 3 bases and J by 3 bases, 4 bases remained unmatched. Germline-derived CDR1 and CDR2 are SEHNR and FQNEAQ (reference sequence). The CDR3 bases are TGTGCCAGCAGCTTGGGACGGGAGGGCTACGAGCAGTACTTC. This gives the protein CASSLGREGYEQYF.

This chain joins TRBV7-2 and TRBJ2-3; 9 bases align to TRBD2. Trimming took 4 bases from V and 3 from J; bases not matched to a gene: 8. The CDR3 is 16 amino acids. The germline V gene has CDR1 SGHTA and CDR2 FQGNSA. The CDR3 bases are TGTGCCAGCAGCTCGCCTTGGGCGGGGGGGACAGATACGCAGTATTTT. This codes for CASSSPWAGGTDTQYF.

The chain links TRBV12-3 or TRBV12-4 to TRBJ1-2; unclear D gene. V was cut by 5 bases and J by 4 bases, with 17 bases left in between. The CDR3 consists of 15 residues. CDR3 in DNA: TGTGCCAGCAGTCCGGGTCTCGGGCGTAGCTATGGCTACACCTTC. It encodes CASSPGLGRSYGYTF.